The clone carrying this T cell receptor (beta chain) was counted a single time. The sample originates from a study of blood T cell repertoires in COVID-19. Repertoires were generated with immunoSEQ multiplex PCR, while TCRdb's copy carries only in-frame clones and drops some. Of roughly 280,000 clones listed, 80% to 95% are singletons. The CDR3 is 16 residues long. Trimming stripped 2 bases from V and 0 bases from J, with 12 bases between. Germline CDR1 reads MNHEY; CDR2 reads SVGAGI. J is TRBJ2-3 and V is TRBV6-5; D gene ambiguous. The clonotype comes from a man aged 35 to 55 who had been exposed to COVID-19. Sequenced material: PBMCs or T cells enriched from blood (not recorded which). CDR3 residues: CASSYDGGGSTDTQYF. In DNA, the CDR3 is TGTGCCAGCAGTTACGATGGCGGTGGGAGCACAGATACGCAGTATTTT.